This passage covers 22 T cell receptor beta chains from one sample sequenced in a study of T cells in Graves' hyperthyroidism and ophthalmopathy. Amplified TCR beta CDR3 regions derived from RNA transcripts. First-round RT-PCR targeting the TCR CDR3 was performed with the HTBI primer set. Via MiXCR, TCRdb re-called the multiplex PCR reads, giving one row per CDR3 protein. Among a few hundred thousand distinct CDR3 sequences, around a sixth were seen once, and the ten largest hold under 8%. Sequenced: blood. These receptors originate from a woman in her 30s with Graves' hyperthyroidism.

V usage is TRBV27 and J usage is TRBJ2-1, with 13 bases aligning to TRBD2. The germline CDR1 and CDR2 sequences are MNHEY and SMNVEV (reference sequence). V lost 2 bases, J lost 10 bases, and 8 bases stayed unmatched. The CDR3 has 16 amino acids. In DNA form, the CDR3 reads TGTGCCAGCAGTTTACCCGGACTAGCGGGAGTTCAGGAGCAGTTCTTC. This encodes CASSLPGLAGVQEQFF.

At least ten counts were recorded for this clonotype. V usage is TRBV5-8 and J usage is TRBJ2-3, with TRBD2 matching 8 bases. The CDR3 runs 16 residues. Germline CDR1 is SGHTS and CDR2 is YDEGEE. J lost 4 bases, V lost 0 bases, and 7 bases had no gene match. The chain's CDR3 is CASSLGSGRISDTQYF. CDR3 bases: TGTGCCAGCAGCTTGGGGAGCGGGAGAATCTCAGATACGCAGTATTTT.

This clonotype was seen at least ten times. V is TRBV30 and J is TRBJ1-1; D is undetermined. The CDR3 spans 14 residues. Germline loops: CDR1 GTSNPN, CDR2 SVGIG (reference sequence). With 0 bases removed from V and 6 bases from J, the gap between germline ends came to 14 bases. This CDR3 reads CAWSVLRRLPEAFF. In nucleotides, the CDR3 is TGTGCCTGGAGTGTACTCCGGCGGCTCCCTGAAGCTTTCTTT.

This clonotype was recorded at least ten times. The gene calls are TRBV7-2 and TRBJ2-1; D is undetermined. V was clipped by 2 bases and J by 8 bases, with 10 bases between them. This CDR3 contains 13 residues. From germline, CDR1 is SGHTA and CDR2 FQGNSA. CDR3 sequence (DNA): TGTGCCAGCAGCTTACCTCCGCGCCATGAGCAGTTCTTC. Amino acid sequence: CASSLPPRHEQFF.

This clonotype was detected once. V is TRBV9 and J is TRBJ2-7; 7 positions match TRBD2. The CDR3 sequence is 15 residues long. The germline gives CDR1 SGDLS, CDR2 YYNGEE. V shed 2 bases, J shed 0 bases, and the junction held 5 bases outside the gene matches. CDR3 nucleotide sequence: TGTGCCAGCAGCGTGGAGCGGGGTCCCTCCTACGAGCAGTACTTC. Encoded protein: CASSVERGPSYEQYF.

The genes are TRBV11-2 and TRBJ2-1, with 11 bases aligning to TRBD1. The germline gives CDR1 SGHAT, CDR2 FQNNGV. The length of the CDR3 is 17 residues. The V gene end was trimmed by 7 bases and the J gene end by 3 bases; junction bases not matched to a gene: 11. The chain's CDR3 is CASTPDRGLLLYNEQFF. Here the CDR3 DNA reads TGTGCCAGCACCCCGGACAGGGGGCTACTCCTCTACAATGAGCAGTTCTTC.

This clonotype was seen ten or more times. The chain has TRBV11-3 and TRBJ2-7, with 12 bases identical to TRBD2. The germline V gene has CDR1 SGHNT and CDR2 YENEEA. The CDR3 contains 15 residues. V was clipped by 5 bases and J by 6 bases; unmatched bases: 8. This CDR3 reads CASSALTSGSSEQYF. The CDR3, as DNA: TGTGCCAGCAGCGCCCTGACTAGCGGGAGTAGCGAGCAGTACTTC.

On this clonotype: A much larger clone differs by one base, so this may be a read error. CDR3 DNA sequence: TGTGCCAGCAGTTACGAGGATGGCACTAAAGCTTTCTTT. Translated, it gives CASSYEDGTKAFF. V and J are TRBV2 and TRBJ1-1; D ambiguous. In germline, CDR1 is SNHLY, CDR2 FYNNEI. The CDR3 loop spans 13 amino acids.

This clonotype was seen repeatedly, ten times or more. The chain is built from TRBV18 and TRBJ2-7; 9 bases are shared with TRBD2. CDR3 size: 15 residues. Unmatched junction bases numbered 5, after V lost 4 bases and J lost 1 base. Germline V gene lookup returns CDR1 KGHSH and CDR2 LQKENI. As DNA, the CDR3 is TGTGCCAGCTCACTGCAGCGGGAGGTTTCCTACGAGCAGTACTTC. Translation gives CASSLQREVSYEQYF. The complete variable domain, with remaining parts taken from reference TRBV18 and TRBJ2-7, reads NAGVMQNPRHLVRRRGQEARLRCSPMKGHSHVYWYRQLPEEGLKFMVYLQKENIIDESGMPKERFSAEFPKEGPSILRIQQVVRGDSAAYFCASSLQREVSYEQYFGPGTRLTVT.

This clonotype was observed many times. The rearrangement links TRBV3-1 to TRBJ2-1, with 7 bases aligning to TRBD2. V lost 4 bases and J lost 6; bases outside the gene matches: 9. CDR3 length equals 15 residues. The germline gives CDR1 LGHDT, CDR2 YNNKEL (reference sequence). CDR3 nucleotide sequence: TGTGCCAGCAGCCCGCGGGAGATGGTAGGCAATGAGCAGTTCTTC. Translating it yields CASSPREMVGNEQFF.

The J gene is TRBJ1-5, the V gene TRBV3-1, with D uncertain. This CDR3 is 13 amino acids long. The germline V and J ends were trimmed by 0 bases and 10 bases, with 10 bases remaining between them. Germline lookup yields CDR1 LGHDT and CDR2 YNNKEL (reference sequence). CDR3 region: CASSQDLQVPQHF. CDR3 nucleotides: TGTGCCAGCAGCCAAGATCTTCAGGTTCCCCAGCATTTT.

This clonotype was detected once. No conserved phenylalanine or tryptophan ends this CDR3, so it is likely a read error. No DNA is shown, since the ends of the CDR3 on it are uncertain; the CDR3 is the one TCRdb lists. The chain is built from TRBV6-1 and TRBJ2-7. Germline V gene data show CDR1 as MNHNS and CDR2 as SASEGT. The CDR3 is made up of 12 amino acids, end residues included. CDR3 amino acids: CASSEEGVTPIT.

The chain recombines TRBV18 with TRBJ2-7, with TRBD2 identical over 11 bases. The CDR3 is 17 amino acids. V shed 0 bases and J 5 bases; nucleotides not matched to a gene: 9. Germline values: CDR1 KGHSH, CDR2 LQKENI. CDR3 sequence reads: CASSPPATSGAGNEQYF. The CDR3 DNA follows: TGTGCCAGCTCACCACCGGCGACTAGCGGGGCCGGGAACGAGCAGTACTTC.

Concerning this clonotype: A much larger clone is a single base away; this may be a read error. The rearrangement links TRBV3-1 to TRBJ2-2; D gene ambiguous. V was clipped by 1 base and J by 5 bases, with 11 bases between them. This CDR3 comprises 15 residues. Per the germline V gene, CDR1 is LGHDT and CDR2 is YNNKEL (reference sequence). CDR3 residues: CASSQARAGTGELFF. The CDR3 DNA reads as TGTGCCAGCAGCCAAGCCCGGGCTGGGACCGGGGAGCTGTTTTTT.

This chain joins TRBV4-3 and TRBJ1-1; TRBD1 matches 7 bases. This CDR3 comprises 16 residues. With 2 bases clipped from V and 8 bases from J, the junction kept 14 bases outside the gene matches. Germline assignment: CDR1 LGHNA and CDR2 YSLEER. This CDR3 is CASSQHIYTGTEEAFF. Here the CDR3 DNA reads TGCGCCAGCAGCCAACATATCTACACCGGGACAGAAGAAGCTTTCTTT.

Ten or more counts support this clonotype. This chain uses TRBV28 with TRBJ1-6, with no clear D. Trimming removed 4 bases at V and 3 bases at J, with 16 bases between. CDR3 length equals 17 residues. Germline CDR1 reads MDHEN; CDR2 reads SYDVKM. The CDR3 sequence is CASSSLREGGYNSPLHF. The CDR3 DNA reads as TGTGCCAGCAGTTCCCTCCGGGAGGGAGGCTATAATTCACCCCTCCACTTT.

This clonotype was counted at least ten times. CDR3 loop: CAWTLDTGELFF. In DNA form, the CDR3 reads TGTGCCTGGACTTTGGACACCGGGGAGCTGTTTTTT. The rearrangement links TRBV30 to TRBJ2-2; the D is unclear. Germline V gene sequence: CDR1 GTSNPN, CDR2 SVGIG (reference sequence). The V end lost 4 bases, the J end lost 3 bases, and 6 bases lay between the germline ends. This CDR3 is 12 amino acids long.

This clonotype showed up many times. The V gene is TRBV3-1, the J gene TRBJ1-4; tentative D call: TRBD1 (5 bases). V lost 2 bases and J lost 5, with 9 bases in between. This CDR3 comprises 14 residues. Germline CDR1 reads LGHDT; CDR2 reads YNNKEL (reference sequence). The CDR3: CASSQPGENEKLFF. CDR3 bases: TGTGCCAGCAGCCAACCGGGGGAAAATGAAAAACTGTTTTTT.

This chain connects TRBV19 to TRBJ2-1, with 10 bases lining up with TRBD2. The CDR3 consists of 18 residues. Germline CDR1 reads LNHDA; CDR2 reads SQIVND (reference sequence). V gave up 5 bases and J gave up 2 bases; unmatched junction bases: 12. CDR3 nucleotide sequence: TGTGCCAGTAGTGTAAGGCTAGCGGGAGTTACTCCCTACAATGAGCAGTTCTTC. This translates into CASSVRLAGVTPYNEQFF.

This rearrangement joins TRBV30 to TRBJ2-1; 12 bases are a match to TRBD1. This CDR3 has 15 amino acids. Germline V CDR1 and CDR2: GTSNPN, SVGIG (reference sequence). The V and J ends lost 2 bases and 9 bases, in that order; junction bases with no gene match: 8. The CDR3 coding sequence is TGTGCCTGGAGTTACCCGGGACAGGGGGCATTTGAGCAGTTCTTC. It specifies CAWSYPGQGAFEQFF.

This clonotype came up many times. The CDR3 sequence is CASSLGSYNSPLHF. The CDR3 nucleotides read TGTGCCAGCAGCTTAGGCTCCTATAATTCACCCCTCCACTTT. The rearrangement joins TRBV11-2 to TRBJ1-6; D ambiguous. Germline lookup yields CDR1 SGHAT and CDR2 FQNNGV. Trimming cost V 1 base and J 0 bases, with 1 base left between them. The CDR3 runs to 14 residues.

V gene TRBV5-5 combines with J gene TRBJ1-4; no definite D call. With 5 bases removed from V and 7 bases from J, the gap between germline ends came to 12 bases. This CDR3 has 13 amino acids. CDR1 is SGHKS and CDR2 is YYEKEE in the germline V gene (reference sequence). CDR3 DNA sequence: TGTGCCAGCAGAGGATCAATCGCTGAAAAACTGTTTTTT. Translated, it gives CASRGSIAEKLFF.